This TCR beta chain derives from a study of human T cells and chemical hapten exposure. Noted time point: pre-sensitization, week 0. Treatment in this sample: therapeutic diphenylcyclopropenone sensitization with weekly scalp DPC. Germline trimming cut 3 bases from V and 2 bases from J; bases unmatched to any gene: 7. Germline CDR1 and CDR2: DFQATT and SNEGSKA (reference sequence). The CDR3 has 15 residues. TCRdb reprocessed the RACE reads via MiXCR and lists one record per CDR3 protein. The table includes about 350,000 distinct CDR3 sequences, approximately 5% detected once. Sequencing used whole blood, obtained in connection with sensitization to the hapten diphenylcyclopropenone (DPC). This sequence originates from a woman aged 18-29 years with alopecia areata. Some clones in this sample may be carry-over from other donors' samples. V and J are TRBV20-1 and TRBJ2-3; 8 positions match TRBD2. CDR3 protein: CSASGAGGYTDTQYF. DNA of the CDR3: TGCAGTGCTAGTGGTGCGGGGGGATACACAGATACGCAGTATTTT.